Following are 17 T cell receptor beta chains from one sample sequenced in a study of T-cell reconstitution after alpha-beta-depleted transplantation in children. Unique molecular identifiers were incorporated during preparation of the TCRbeta library. TCRdb processed the PCR reads anew with MiXCR; each CDR3 protein has one entry. The repertoire holds 250,000 to 400,000 distinct CDR3 sequences, with 20% to 30% as singletons. Sequenced here: PBMCs, mostly from graft donor cells, sampled 180 days after TCRalphabeta/CD19-depleted stem cell transplant. The origin of the receptors is a male patient younger than 18 who had a stem cell transplant for acute lymphoblastic leukemia, so the T cells may come from the graft donor.

This sequence joins TRBV13 and TRBJ2-1, with 10 bases aligning to TRBD2. The CDR3 is 18 amino acids. Trimming at V came to 5 bases and at J to 0 bases, leaving 10 bases not matched to a gene. CDR1 and CDR2 (germline): PRHDT, FYEKMQ (reference sequence). The CDR3 spells CASSPEGTSESSYNEQFF. CDR3 bases: TGTGCCAGCAGCCCAGAGGGGACTAGCGAGAGCTCCTACAATGAGCAGTTCTTC.

The V gene is TRBV11-1, the J gene TRBJ1-1; the match to TRBD1 covers 8 bases. CDR3 length: 18 amino acids. The trim removed 5 bases at V and 3 bases at J, leaving 17 bases unmatched. Germline loops: CDR1 SGHAT, CDR2 FQDESV (reference sequence). The CDR3 protein is CASSRRQGSLRSDTEAFF. CDR3 bases: TGTGCCAGCAGCCGCCGACAGGGGTCATTGAGGAGCGACACTGAAGCTTTCTTT.

This clonotype was observed a few times. V and J are TRBV18 and TRBJ1-4; D gene uncertain. V was trimmed by 0 bases and J by 3 bases, leaving 8 bases between them. CDR3 size: 15 residues. The V gene's germline CDR1 is KGHSH and CDR2 LQKENI. The CDR3 reads CASSPPVEPNEKLFF. The CDR3 nucleotides read TGTGCCAGCTCACCACCGGTGGAGCCTAATGAAAAACTGTTTTTT. The whole variable domain, filled in from reference TRBV18 and TRBJ1-4, reads NAGVMQNPRHLVRRRGQEARLRCSPMKGHSHVYWYRQLPEEGLKFMVYLQKENIIDESGMPKERFSAEFPKEGPSILRIQQVVRGDSAAYFCASSPPVEPNEKLFFGSGTQLSVL.

V usage is TRBV2 and J usage is TRBJ2-1; TRBD1 is a possible D gene (6 bases). Germline V gives CDR1 SNHLY, CDR2 FYNNEI. There are 14 residues in the CDR3. Trimming took 7 bases from V and 6 from J, leaving 16 bases between them. Here the CDR3 DNA reads TGTGCCAGCAAGGGGGATCGTGGGGGCAATGAGCAGTTCTTC. Residues: CASKGDRGGNEQFF.

There are a few counts of this clonotype. The J gene is TRBJ1-1, the V gene TRBV19; D is possibly TRBD1 (6 bases). Trimming removed 7 bases from V and 4 bases from J, with 13 bases in between. CDR1 and CDR2 from the germline V gene are LNHDA and SQIVND (reference sequence). The CDR3 length is 13 residues. The CDR3 nucleotides are TGTGCCAGTACCCGCACAGGGAGCACTGAAGCTTTCTTT. As protein: CASTRTGSTEAFF.

This clonotype was found a few times. The chain employs TRBV7-9 and TRBJ1-2; D is unclear. This CDR3 has 13 amino acids. With 5 bases removed from V and 7 bases from J, the gap between germline ends came to 14 bases. The germline V gene encodes CDR1 SEHNR and CDR2 FQNEAQ (reference sequence). The chain's CDR3 is CASSKDRAAGYTF. The CDR3 bases are TGTGCCAGCAGCAAAGACCGGGCGGCTGGCTACACCTTC.

This clonotype was detected a few times. The CDR3 region is CASGLVLPLGQGNYYGYTF. The DNA for the CDR3 is TGTGCTAGTGGTTTGGTACTACCACTGGGACAGGGTAATTACTATGGCTACACCTTC. V is TRBV12-5 and J is TRBJ1-2; 9 bases line up with TRBD1. The V and J ends lost 0 bases and 3 bases, in that order; junction bases with no gene match: 14. There are 19 residues in the CDR3. CDR1 is LGHNT, CDR2 FRNRAP, per germline.

The chain employs TRBV7-9 and TRBJ2-5, with a weak D call TRBD1 (5 bases). The CDR3 contains 13 residues. Germline CDR1 is SEHNR and CDR2 is FQNEAQ (reference sequence). Trimming pared 8 bases from V and 1 base from J, leaving 11 bases between. CDR3 amino acids: CASSTVTQETQYF. DNA of the CDR3: TGTGCCAGCTCGACAGTAACCCAAGAGACCCAGTACTTC.

The rearrangement links TRBV6-5 to TRBJ2-5, with 10 bases fitting TRBD2. CDR3 length: 16 amino acids. After removal of 3 bases from V and 5 bases from J, the junction contained 9 bases not matched to a gene. In germline, CDR1 is MNHEY, CDR2 SVGAGI. Here the CDR3 DNA reads TGTGCCAGCAGTTATCCGGTAGCGGGAGGAGGCGAGACCCAGTACTTC. Translating gives CASSYPVAGGGETQYF.

The chain carries TRBV25-1 and TRBJ2-7, with D possibly being TRBD2 (5 bases). The germline V gene has CDR1 MGHDK and CDR2 SYGVNS. This CDR3 is built from 13 residues. With 1 base removed from V and 4 bases from J, the gap between germline ends came to 8 bases. CDR3 region: CASSEWWEYEQYF. Here the CDR3 DNA reads TGTGCCAGCAGTGAATGGTGGGAGTACGAGCAGTACTTC.

The chain combines TRBV27 with TRBJ2-3; 11 bases fit TRBD2. CDR3 length: 16 residues. J was trimmed by 8 bases and V by 6 bases; bases with no gene match: 13. Looked up from germline, CDR1 is MNHEY and CDR2 is SMNVEV (reference sequence). Written as DNA, the CDR3 is TGTGCCAGCAGCACCTTTCTGTTAGCGGGAGGGCCTACGCAGTATTTT. Its translation: CASSTFLLAGGPTQYF.

This clonotype showed up just a few times. The chain employs TRBV7-9 and TRBJ2-3, with D uncertain. Trimming removed 2 bases at V and 6 bases at J, with 6 bases between. The CDR3 is 12 amino acids. Germline CDR1 reads SEHNR; CDR2 reads FQNEAQ (reference sequence). CDR3 bases: TGTGCCAGCAGCTTACGGCTGGATACGCAGTATTTT. Amino acids: CASSLRLDTQYF.

This clonotype has only a few counts. V and J are TRBV5-5 and TRBJ1-1; D gene ambiguous. The length of the CDR3 is 14 residues. Germline loops: CDR1 SGHKS, CDR2 YYEKEE (reference sequence). V lost 2 bases, J lost 0 bases, and 8 bases lay in between. As DNA, the CDR3 is TGTGCCAGCAGCTTCGTGCAATTGAACACTGAAGCTTTCTTT. Its protein is CASSFVQLNTEAFF. The full variable domain, its missing parts supplied by reference TRBV5-5 and TRBJ1-1, is DAGVTQSPTHLIKTRGQQVTLRCSPISGHKSVSWYQQVLGQGPQFIFQYYEKEERGRGNFPDRFSARQFPNYSSELNVNALLLGDSALYLCASSFVQLNTEAFFGQGTRLTVV.

The chain couples TRBV20-1 to TRBJ1-6; a weak D match, TRBD1 (5 bases). Trimming took off 1 base at V and 8 bases at J, with 18 bases between the two ends. The CDR3 spans 16 residues. The V gene's germline CDR1 is DFQATT and CDR2 SNEGSKA (reference sequence). CDR3 DNA sequence: TGCAGTGCTAGAGGAAACCCGGGACGAATCGATTCACCCCTCCACTTT. The encoded protein is CSARGNPGRIDSPLHF.

A single count supports this clonotype. This chain uses TRBV29-1 with TRBJ2-5; no definite D call. This CDR3 contains 16 residues. Germline V lookup: CDR1 SQVTM, CDR2 ANQGSEA. V was trimmed by 5 bases and J by 2 bases, leaving 21 bases between them. The DNA of the CDR3 is TGCAGCGTTTGCTCTCCGACCGACAAAACGCAAGAGACCCAGTACTTC. It specifies CSVCSPTDKTQETQYF.

CDR3 amino acids: CATSSRQGRETQYF. Here the CDR3 DNA reads TGTGCCACCAGCAGCCGACAGGGCCGAGAGACCCAGTACTTC. The gene calls are TRBV15 and TRBJ2-5; 7 positions match TRBD1. Germline-derived CDR1 and CDR2 are LNHNV and YYDKDF (reference sequence). This CDR3 comprises 14 residues. Losses at the gene ends were 3 bases for V and 4 bases for J; bases not matched to a gene: 5.

The chain combines TRBV2 with TRBJ2-2, with 12 bases matching TRBD2. V trimming: 6 bases; J trimming: 7 bases; junction bases outside the gene matches: 3. Per the germline V gene, CDR1 is SNHLY and CDR2 is FYNNEI. This CDR3 spans 14 amino acids. The CDR3 is CASRASGRGGELFF. Written as DNA, the CDR3 is TGTGCCAGCAGAGCTAGCGGGAGGGGCGGGGAGCTGTTTTTT.